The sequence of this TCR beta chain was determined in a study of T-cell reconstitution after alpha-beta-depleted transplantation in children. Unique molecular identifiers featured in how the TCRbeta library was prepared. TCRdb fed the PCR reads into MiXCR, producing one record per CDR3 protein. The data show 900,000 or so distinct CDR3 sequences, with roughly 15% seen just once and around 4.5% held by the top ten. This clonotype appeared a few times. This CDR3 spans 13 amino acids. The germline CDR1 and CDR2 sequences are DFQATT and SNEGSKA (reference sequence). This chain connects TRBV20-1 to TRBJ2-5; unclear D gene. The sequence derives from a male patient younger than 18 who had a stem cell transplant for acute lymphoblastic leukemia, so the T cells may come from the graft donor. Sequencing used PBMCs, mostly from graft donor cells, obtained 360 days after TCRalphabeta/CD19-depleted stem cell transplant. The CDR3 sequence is CSPRQVAGETQYF. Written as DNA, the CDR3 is TGCAGCCCGAGACAAGTTGCAGGAGAGACCCAGTACTTC.